These 24 T cell receptor beta chains share one sample of origin, sequenced in a study of beta chain features in type 1 diabetes. Whole-study findings and limits: TCRB CDR3s were moderately but significantly shorter in Type 1 diabetes patients in all four CD4+ subsets.

Since all of the isolated RNA was reverse transcribed, expressed TCRB transcripts were what got sequenced. Repertoires were generated with immunoSEQ multiplex PCR, while TCRdb's copy carries only in-frame clones and drops some. Among hundreds of thousands of clones listed, over 12% were seen once. These TCRs' antigens remain unknown. Sequencing input: naive CD4+ T cells from blood. These receptors all come from a man younger than 35 with type 1 diabetes.

This clone showed up many times. The DNA is left out, because the CDR3 cannot be placed on it with certainty; the CDR3 is given as TCRdb lists it. This sequence joins TRBV21-1 and TRBJ1-4; TRBD1 was called by the table and not checked on the DNA. TRBV21-1 is noted as a pseudogene. Including both end residues, the CDR3 is 15 amino acids long. The CDR3 spells CASRVGAGTNEKLFF.

This clone was detected a few times. The CDR3 sequence is CASRPGGPGRYGYTF. CDR3 in DNA: TGTGCCAGCAGGCCGGGCGGCCCGGGGCGCTATGGCTACACCTTC. The genes are TRBV28 and TRBJ1-2; possibly TRBD1 for D (5 bases). Germline CDR1 reads MDHEN; CDR2 reads SYDVKM. CDR3 length equals 15 residues. Trimming removed 6 bases at V and 4 bases at J, with 18 bases between.

J is TRBJ2-3 and V is TRBV5-1, with D unclear. CDR3 size: 15 residues. Germline assignment: CDR1 SGHRS and CDR2 YFSETQ. V was trimmed by 0 bases and J by 3 bases, leaving 11 bases between them. CDR3: CASSLAGRETDTQYF. The DNA of the CDR3 is TGCGCCAGCAGCTTGGCGGGTAGGGAAACAGATACGCAGTATTTT.

This clone was seen only a few times. The chain combines TRBV7-3 with TRBJ2-7; D is possibly TRBD1 (5 bases). The germline gives CDR1 SGHTA, CDR2 FQGTGA. This CDR3 region has 13 residues. V shed 2 bases and J shed 3 bases, with 8 bases lying between them. The CDR3 DNA reads TGTGCCAGCAGCTTAGGCAGGGACTACGAGCAGTACTTC. It yields the protein CASSLGRDYEQYF.

The rearrangement links TRBV11-2 to TRBJ2-5, with D perhaps TRBD1 (6 bases). Trimming cost V 3 bases and J 7 bases, with 18 bases left between them. CDR1 is SGHAT, CDR2 FQNNGV, per germline. The CDR3 loop spans 15 amino acids. CDR3 region: CASSLGGQSLRTQYF. For the CDR3, the DNA is TGTGCCAGCAGCTTGGGTGGACAGAGCCTTAGGACCCAGTACTTC.

The genes are TRBV7-6 and TRBJ2-1, with TRBD2 identical over 10 bases. V gave up 2 bases and J gave up 7 bases; unmatched junction bases: 11. From germline, CDR1 is SGHVS and CDR2 FNYEAQ. The CDR3 is 17 residues long. This CDR3 is CASSLSLKRGGLNEQFF. The CDR3 region has the DNA TGTGCCAGCAGCTTATCACTGAAGCGGGGGGGCCTAAATGAGCAGTTCTTC.

This clone has more than one count but fewer than ten. This chain joins TRBV6-5 and TRBJ1-2; D is uncertain. Trimming stripped 5 bases from V and 1 base from J, with 8 bases between. Germline V gene sequence: CDR1 MNHEY, CDR2 SVGAGI. The CDR3 sequence is 13 residues long. CDR3 nucleotides: TGTGCCAGCAGTCCCACTATTAACTATGGCTACACCTTC. Translating gives CASSPTINYGYTF.

The rearrangement joins TRBV25-1 to TRBJ2-7; D may be TRBD1 (6 bases). The CDR3 is 14 amino acids. Trimming left V 4 bases short and J 5 bases short, with 15 bases between. Germline assignment: CDR1 MGHDK and CDR2 SYGVNS. CDR3 in DNA: TGTGCCAGCAGTGCCCAGGGGTCCCTTGACGAGCAGTACTTC. Translation: CASSAQGSLDEQYF.

The table lists this clone with a few counts. The chain recombines TRBV5-8 with TRBJ2-7; D unresolved. Germline V gene sequence: CDR1 SGHTS, CDR2 YDEGEE. V lost 1 base, J lost 6 bases, and 11 bases lay in between. The CDR3 consists of 13 residues. CDR3 residues: CASSLSNPSEQYF. In nucleotides, the CDR3 is TGTGCCAGCAGCTTGTCGAACCCGTCCGAGCAGTACTTC.

The genes are TRBV29-1 and TRBJ1-1; 8 bases align to TRBD1. Germline CDR1 and CDR2: SQVTM and ANQGSEA. V shed 3 bases, J shed 2 bases, and the junction held 5 bases outside the gene matches. The CDR3 length is 14 residues. CDR3 DNA: TGCAGCGTTGATGTCAGGGGGCTTAACACTGAAGCTTTCTTT. Translation: CSVDVRGLNTEAFF.

With regard to this clone: This specimen includes other DNA sequences encoding the same CDR3. The chain employs TRBV11-2 and TRBJ1-1; D unclear. V dropped 3 bases and J dropped 1 base, with 6 bases sitting between them. The V gene's germline CDR1 is SGHAT and CDR2 FQNNGV. The CDR3 extends over 13 amino acids. This CDR3 is CASSFGQNTEAFF. The CDR3, as DNA: TGTGCCAGCAGCTTCGGTCAGAACACTGAAGCTTTCTTT.

V gene TRBV18 combines with J gene TRBJ1-1, with D maybe TRBD1 (6 bases). CDR3 length equals 14 residues. V lost 3 bases and J 6 bases, leaving 14 bases between the germline ends. Per the germline V gene, CDR1 is KGHSH and CDR2 is LQKENI. CDR3 coding DNA: TGTGCCAGCTCACCGAACGGACAGTTCTCTGAAGCTTTCTTT. It translates to CASSPNGQFSEAFF.

A few counts support this clone. J is TRBJ2-5 and V is TRBV7-2, with TRBD1 matching 7 bases. V lost 0 bases, J lost 5 bases, and 12 bases stayed unmatched. Germline CDR1 and CDR2: SGHTA and FQGNSA. The CDR3 consists of 17 residues. CDR3 protein: CASSLARQGTAAETQYF. The DNA of the CDR3 is TGTGCCAGCAGCTTAGCTCGGCAGGGGACAGCAGCCGAGACCCAGTACTTC.

The J gene is TRBJ2-1, the V gene TRBV19; a weak D match, TRBD1 (6 bases). The CDR3 runs to 15 residues. Germline values: CDR1 LNHDA, CDR2 SQIVND (reference sequence). Deletions cut 3 bases from V and 8 bases from J, with 17 bases between. CDR3 coding DNA: TGTGCCAGTAGTATCCCACAGGGTAGATTACATGAGCAGTTCTTC. This encodes CASSIPQGRLHEQFF.

In DNA form, the CDR3 reads TGCGCCAGCAGCTTGGGGCAGGGGGCGCGGTACGAGCAGTACTTC. Translation gives CASSLGQGARYEQYF. The chain links TRBV5-1 to TRBJ2-7, with 8 bases fitting TRBD1. Trimming cost V 0 bases and J 4 bases; bases outside gene matches: 6. The length of the CDR3 is 15 residues. The germline V gene has CDR1 SGHRS and CDR2 YFSETQ.

In the case of this clone: This specimen includes other DNA sequences encoding the same CDR3. The chain is built from TRBV14 and TRBJ2-1; maybe TRBD2 (5 bases). Germline-derived CDR1 and CDR2 are SGHDN and FVKESK. The CDR3 is 13 residues long. V was shortened by 0 bases and J by 7 bases, with 7 bases between the two germline ends. The CDR3, as DNA: TGTGCCAGCAGCCAAGATCGGAGGAATGAGCAGTTCTTC. Residues: CASSQDRRNEQFF.

As for this clone: The identical CDR3 is also encoded by other nucleotide sequences in the sample. The V call is TRBV7-2, the J call TRBJ2-5, with 7 bases that match TRBD1. Germline V CDR1 and CDR2: SGHTA, FQGNSA. CDR3 length: 14 residues. With V trimmed by 5 bases and J by 5 bases, 8 bases remained unmatched. CDR3 nucleotide sequence: TGTGCCAGCAGCCTTGGACAGGCTCGGGAGACCCAGTACTTC. Translated, it gives CASSLGQARETQYF. Variable domain in full (rest from reference TRBV7-2 and TRBJ2-5): GAGVSQSPSNKVTEKGKDVELRCDPISGHTALYWYRQSLGQGLEFLIYFQGNSAPDKSGLPSDRFSAERTGGSVSTLTIQRTQQEDSAVYLCASSLGQARETQYFGPGTRLLVL.

This clone was observed a handful of times. The chain recombines TRBV30 with TRBJ2-7, with TRBD1 matching over 7 bases. The CDR3 is made up of 13 amino acids. The ends lost 4 bases at V and 4 bases at J; junction bases unmatched: 7. Germline values: CDR1 GTSNPN, CDR2 SVGIG (reference sequence). In DNA form, the CDR3 reads TGTGCCTGGAAAGGACAGGATTGGTACGAGCAGTACTTC. It translates to CAWKGQDWYEQYF.

This chain connects TRBV2 to TRBJ1-5; D ambiguous. CDR1 SNHLY and CDR2 FYNNEI come from the germline V gene. CDR3 size: 14 residues. Trimming cost V 1 base and J 3 bases, with 7 bases left between them. CDR3 loop: CASSEVSNNQPQHF. DNA for the CDR3: TGTGCCAGCAGTGAAGTCTCTAACAATCAGCCCCAGCATTTT.

This clone showed up just a few times. This chain connects TRBV29-1 to TRBJ2-1; TRBD1 agrees at 7 bases. The CDR3 has 15 residues. V dropped 4 bases and J dropped 1; count of bases not matched to a gene: 7. Germline CDR1 is SQVTM and CDR2 is ANQGSEA. The CDR3 here is CSVAAGRGSYNEQFF. CDR3 nucleotides: TGCAGCGTTGCGGCTGGCAGGGGGTCCTACAATGAGCAGTTCTTC.

CDR3 sequence reads: CASSGTTSTDTQYF. The CDR3 DNA reads as TGTGCCAGCTCGGGGACAACTAGCACAGATACGCAGTATTTT. The J gene is TRBJ2-3, the V gene TRBV2, with D perhaps matching TRBD1 (6 bases). Trimming removed 8 bases at V and 0 bases at J, with 12 bases between. Per germline, CDR1 SNHLY and CDR2 FYNNEI. The CDR3 covers 14 residues.

This clone turned up a few times. The chain links TRBV10-3 to TRBJ2-2; D is perhaps TRBD2 (6 bases). V was pared by 2 bases and J by 0 bases, with 7 bases between. The germline V gene encodes CDR1 ENHRY and CDR2 SYGVKD. This CDR3 has 15 residues. The CDR3 coding sequence is TGTGCCATCAGTGAGGTAGCGGCGAACACCGGGGAGCTGTTTTTT. This encodes CAISEVAANTGELFF.

This chain uses TRBV9 with TRBJ2-1; unclear D gene. CDR1 and CDR2 from the germline V gene are SGDLS and YYNGEE. Deletions cut 0 bases from V and 2 bases from J, with 15 bases between. The length of the CDR3 is 17 residues. The CDR3 spells CASSVDGRRGAYNEQFF. The CDR3 DNA reads TGTGCCAGCAGCGTAGACGGGCGTAGAGGTGCCTACAATGAGCAGTTCTTC.

This clone was observed a few times. Other DNA sequences within the sample encode an identical CDR3. The rearrangement links TRBV6-1 to TRBJ2-1, with 9 positions matching TRBD2. CDR3 length: 14 amino acids. Germline V lookup: CDR1 MNHNS, CDR2 SASEGT. J gave up 4 bases and V 6 bases, and 4 bases lay outside the gene matches. The CDR3 is CASRTSGGYNEQFF. Here the CDR3 DNA reads TGTGCCAGCAGGACTAGCGGAGGTTACAATGAGCAGTTCTTC.